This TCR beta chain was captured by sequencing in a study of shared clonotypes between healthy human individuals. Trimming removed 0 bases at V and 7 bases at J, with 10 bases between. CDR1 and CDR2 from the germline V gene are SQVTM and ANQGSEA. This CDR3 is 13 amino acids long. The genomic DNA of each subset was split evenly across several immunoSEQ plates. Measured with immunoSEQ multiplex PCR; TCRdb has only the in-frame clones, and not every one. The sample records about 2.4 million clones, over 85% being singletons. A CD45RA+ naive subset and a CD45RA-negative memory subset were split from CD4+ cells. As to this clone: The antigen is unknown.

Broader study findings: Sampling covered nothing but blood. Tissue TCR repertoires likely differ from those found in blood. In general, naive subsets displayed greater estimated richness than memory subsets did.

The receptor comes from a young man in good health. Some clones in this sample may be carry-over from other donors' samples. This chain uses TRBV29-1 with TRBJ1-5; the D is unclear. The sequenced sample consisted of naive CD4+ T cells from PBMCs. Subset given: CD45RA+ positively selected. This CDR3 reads CSVEDSPLQPQHF. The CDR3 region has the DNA TGCAGCGTTGAAGATTCCCCCCTACAGCCCCAGCATTTT.